This T cell receptor beta chain originates from a study of shared clonotypes between healthy human individuals. Study-level information: The plates for each donor numbered three CD4 naive, three CD4 memory, two CD8 naive and one CD8 memory. General observations from the study: A handful of donors had around 5% of their naive CD4 clonotypes in common. Generally, estimated richness proved larger in naive subsets than it did in memory subsets.

This CDR3 spans 15 amino acids. Trimming took 2 bases from V and 6 from J, leaving 17 bases between them. Germline CDR1 reads SGHAT; CDR2 reads FQNNGV. Concerning this clone: Its antigen is not identified.

In the original processing: Junction-only sequences without quality scores were provided by ImmunoSEQ, so filtering was different. Sequenced by immunoSEQ multiplex PCR; TCRdb stores in-frame clones only, minus some. V, J and clone size reflect that table, while D and trimming were determined from the DNA. The sample has fewer than 2.5 million clones; approximately 93% are singletons. The clonotype comes from a man younger than 35 in good health. Some clones in this sample may be carry-over from other donors' samples. Specimen: naive CD4+ T cells from PBMCs. Specified subset: CD45RA+ positively selected. J is TRBJ2-7 and V is TRBV11-2, with D unresolved. The DNA for the CDR3 is TGTGCCAGCAGCTTAAATTTCCTAGGCCTCAGCGAGCAGTACTTC. Its translation: CASSLNFLGLSEQYF.